A single sample is the source of the 12 T cell receptor beta chains below, sequenced in a study of blood T cell repertoires in COVID-19. Sequenced by immunoSEQ multiplex PCR; TCRdb stores in-frame clones only, minus some. The repertoire holds under 300,000 clones, with around 83% as singletons. Sequenced sample: peripheral blood. The receptor set was obtained from a middle-aged man who had recovered from COVID-19.

The chain recombines TRBV29-1 with TRBJ2-5; TRBD1 is a possible D gene (6 bases). The CDR3 covers 12 residues. CDR1 is SQVTM, CDR2 ANQGSEA, per germline. Deletions cut 3 bases from V and 5 bases from J, with 10 bases between. CDR3 sequence: CSVDKGDETQYF. The CDR3 nucleotides read TGCAGCGTTGACAAGGGGGACGAGACCCAGTACTTC.

The rearrangement links TRBV18 to TRBJ2-7; TRBD2 matches 8 bases. V lost 3 bases, J lost 0 bases, and 4 bases stayed unmatched. Germline loops: CDR1 KGHSH, CDR2 LQKENI. This CDR3 spans 15 amino acids. CDR3 nucleotides: TGTGCCAGCTCACCCCGGGAGGGCGACTCCTACGAGCAGTACTTC. Protein sequence: CASSPREGDSYEQYF.

The chain is built from TRBV7-2 and TRBJ2-1; weak D call: TRBD1 (5 bases). In germline, CDR1 is SGHTA, CDR2 FQGNSA. The CDR3 spans 15 residues. V was pared by 3 bases and J by 2 bases, with 11 bases between. The CDR3 region is CASSFDRQTYNEQFF. As DNA, the CDR3 is TGTGCCAGCAGCTTTGATCGACAGACCTACAATGAGCAGTTCTTC. Filled out from reference TRBV7-2 and TRBJ2-1, the complete variable domain reads GAGVSQSPSNKVTEKGKDVELRCDPISGHTALYWYRQSLGQGLEFLIYFQGNSAPDKSGLPSDRFSAERTGGSVSTLTIQRTQQEDSAVYLCASSFDRQTYNEQFFGPGTRLTVL.

The rearrangement uses TRBV15 and TRBJ1-2; 7 nucleotides align to TRBD1. The CDR3 covers 16 residues. V shed 3 bases and J 2 bases; nucleotides not matched to a gene: 9. Germline values: CDR1 LNHNV, CDR2 YYDKDF (reference sequence). CDR3 in DNA: TGTGCCACCAGCAGTCCGACAGGGAGGAAGAACTATGGCTACACCTTC. Its protein is CATSSPTGRKNYGYTF.

The chain employs TRBV15 and TRBJ2-1; 8 bases match TRBD2. Germline CDR1 reads LNHNV; CDR2 reads YYDKDF (reference sequence). The CDR3 contains 15 residues. J gave up 1 base and V 10 bases, and 9 bases lay outside the gene matches. CDR3 DNA sequence: TGTGCCAGCTCCTATAGCGGGAATTCCTACAATGAGCAGTTCTTC. This sequence encodes CASSYSGNSYNEQFF. Together with reference TRBV15 and TRBJ2-1, the CDR3 gives the full variable domain: DAMVIQNPRYQVTQFGKPVTLSCSQTLNHNVMYWYQQKSSQAPKLLFHYYDKDFNNEADTPDNFQSRRPNTSFCFLDIRSPGLGDTAMYLCASSYSGNSYNEQFFGPGTRLTVL.

Turning to this clone: At the DNA level, this CDR3 is encoded by other sequences in the same sample as well. The chain couples TRBV5-6 to TRBJ1-2; D ambiguous. The CDR3 extends over 13 amino acids. Germline V CDR1 and CDR2: SGHDT, YYEEEE. The V end lost 0 bases, the J end lost 5 bases, and 8 bases lay between the germline ends. The CDR3 DNA is TGTGCCAGCAGCTTGGCCGGCGGGTATGGCTACACCTTC. This gives the protein CASSLAGGYGYTF.

This chain uses TRBV18 with TRBJ2-7; 11 bases align to TRBD1. This CDR3 spans 14 amino acids. The ends lost 5 bases at V and 3 bases at J; junction bases unmatched: 3. Germline V CDR1 and CDR2: KGHSH, LQKENI. The CDR3 region has the DNA TGTGCCAGCTCAGGACAGGGGGCGGGCTACGAGCAGTACTTC. Residues: CASSGQGAGYEQYF.

The chain joins TRBV9 to TRBJ1-6, with a weak D call TRBD1 (6 bases). The V end was cut by 0 bases, the J end by 5 bases, with 9 bases between. From germline, CDR1 is SGDLS and CDR2 YYNGEE. CDR3 length equals 15 residues. The CDR3 bases are TGTGCCAGCAGCGTAGCCAGGGGCGATAATTCACCCCTCCACTTT. It encodes CASSVARGDNSPLHF.

Written as DNA, the CDR3 is TGCGCCAGCAGCCCCGGGACTAGCGGGTGGAATGCACTATACAATGAGCAGTTCTTC. Residues: CASSPGTSGWNALYNEQFF. This chain links TRBV4-1 with TRBJ2-1, with TRBD2 matching 12 bases. There are 19 residues in the CDR3. Germline V lookup: CDR1 MGHRA, CDR2 YSYEKL. Losses at the gene ends were 4 bases for V and 4 bases for J; bases not matched to a gene: 14.

The rearrangement uses TRBV12-3 or TRBV12-4 and TRBJ2-7, with D perhaps TRBD1 (5 bases). This CDR3 comprises 13 residues. V gave up 5 bases and J gave up 4 bases, with 12 bases separating them. CDR3 DNA sequence: TGTGCCAGCAGTCGTGGCAGGGTGTACGAGCAGTACTTC. This encodes CASSRGRVYEQYF.

CDR3 bases: TGTGCCAGCAGCCAAGGCGAGATCTATGGCTACACCTTC. This encodes CASSQGEIYGYTF. The gene calls are TRBV4-2 and TRBJ1-2; D uncertain. Per the germline V gene, CDR1 is LGHNA and CDR2 is YNFKEQ. V gave up 1 base and J gave up 4 bases, with 7 bases separating them. There are 13 residues in the CDR3.

This chain links TRBV3-1 (or the pseudogene TRBV3-2) with TRBJ2-7; 8 bases line up with TRBD1. CDR3 length: 15 amino acids. V lost 4 bases to trimming and J lost 2 bases; unmatched junction nucleotides: 7. Germline V gene sequence: CDR1 LGHDT, CDR2 YNNKEL (reference sequence). CDR3 bases: TGTGCCAGCAGCCCTTGGACAGGGAACACCTACGAGCAGTACTTC. Amino acids: CASSPWTGNTYEQYF.